A single sample gave rise to the 5 T cell receptor beta chains below, sequenced in a study of shared clonotypes between healthy human individuals (dated by TCRdb to 2020 to 2021). The method was the immunoSEQ multiplex PCR assay. TCRdb's version of the immuneACCESS table is confined to in-frame rearrangements and falls short of the full clone set. An unresolved V gene accounts for under half of the shortfall where checked; the remainder is of unknown origin. The sample includes some 2 million clones, with roughly 94% observed a single time. The ten top clones hold 0.1% to 0.15% of the sample. The sequencing input was naive CD4+ T cells sorted from blood. This sample's cell subset or site label indicates: CD45RA+ positively selected. The origin of the receptors is a man between 18 and 29 years old in good health.

This chain links TRBV30 with TRBJ2-3, with D unresolved. The CDR3 is 12 amino acids. Germline V gene data show CDR1 as GTSNPN and CDR2 as SVGIG (reference sequence). V lost 2 bases to trimming and J lost 8 bases, with 11 bases between them. CDR3 loop: CAWSPTRPTQYF. The CDR3 DNA reads TGTGCCTGGAGTCCGACTCGGCCTACGCAGTATTTT. Complete variable domain (other parts from reference TRBV30 and TRBJ2-3): SQTIHQWPATLVQPVGSPLSLECTVEGTSNPNLYWYRQAAGRGLQLLFYSVGIGQISSEVPQNLSASRPQDRQFILSSKKLLLSDSGFYLCAWSPTRPTQYFGPGTRLTVL.

The chain has TRBV10-2 and TRBJ1-6; D is uncertain. The germline V and J ends were trimmed by 3 bases and 4 bases, with 4 bases remaining between them. From germline, CDR1 is WSHSY and CDR2 SAAADI. CDR3 size: 13 residues. CDR3: CASSERYNSPLHF. The CDR3 DNA reads TGCGCCAGCAGTGAACGGTATAATTCACCCCTCCACTTT.

About this clone itself: Different DNA sequences within this sample yield the same CDR3. This chain joins TRBV9 and TRBJ1-2; D is unclear. This CDR3 comprises 14 residues. V lost 0 bases and J lost 4, with 10 bases in between. CDR1 is SGDLS, CDR2 YYNGEE, per germline. For the CDR3, the DNA is TGTGCCAGCAGCGTAGGAGAGGGCCTCTATGGCTACACCTTC. Protein product: CASSVGEGLYGYTF.

This clone was recorded once. The rearrangement joins TRBV25-1 to TRBJ2-3, with D maybe TRBD2 (5 bases). V gave up 6 bases and J gave up 4 bases, with 8 bases separating them. The CDR3 runs to 12 residues. The V gene's germline CDR1 is MGHDK and CDR2 SYGVNS. CDR3 loop: CASRGAADTQYF. CDR3 in DNA: TGTGCCAGCAGGGGAGCGGCAGATACGCAGTATTTT.

This chain links TRBV6-5 with TRBJ2-3, with D hard to call. The V gene lost 6 bases and the J gene lost 5 bases, with 15 bases spanning the gap. CDR3 length: 14 amino acids. CDR1 and CDR2 from the germline V gene are MNHEY and SVGAGI. The CDR3 DNA is TGTGCCAGCAGGACCTTAGGTCTCGGAGATACGCAGTATTTT. This translates into CASRTLGLGDTQYF.